This TCR beta chain comes out of a study of post-analysis software for immune sequencing data (dated by TCRdb to the mid-2010s). Regarding the complete study: Disease courses on record covered relapsing-remitting, secondary progressive and progressive-relapsing multiple sclerosis, though some patients had no subtype annotation. Patient repertoires were compared against 10 to 12 previously published healthy control repertoires from donors aged about 6 to 26 years. A subset of samples was prepared in parallel using single-end sample barcoding, then pooled and co-amplified after Illumina adapter ligation. The full study reports these points: The control group was slightly older than the multiple sclerosis patient group. Significantly lower normalized Chao1 diversity was found in multiple sclerosis patients than in controls, suggesting substantial peripheral T-cell clonal expansion. When samples were clustered directly using the F measure, samples prepared in the same batch co-clustered strongly, which prompted a batch-effect correction.

The library was built by means of PCR. This sample was sequenced with an Illumina HiSeq 2500. Unique molecular identifiers were incorporated into TCR beta cDNA libraries to reduce PCR and sequencing biases. Approximately 500,000 cDNA molecules were obtained for every 1 to 10 million input T cells, so each molecule roughly corresponded to one T cell. The same protocol used for the earlier healthy control dataset was applied to prepare and sequence the patient libraries. Within a given batch, samples were prepared together, multiplexed and sequenced on the same HiSeq lane. The authors' analysis ran thus. MIGEC handled the raw barcoded reads, throwing out single-read molecular identifier groups before consensus assembly and CDR3 extraction. VDJtools was used for post-analysis of the clonotype tables, with diversity normalized by down-sampling every dataset to the smallest sample size. Repertoire overlap clustering matched CDR3 amino acid but not nucleotide sequences to correct batch-related cross-sample contamination. The public reads were reprocessed in TCRdb via fastp at Q25 and MiXCR, keeping in-frame beta chains. Identical CDR3 proteins give one entry, which carries the most common genes and DNA. These V and J calls originate from TCRdb's pipeline instead of the authors' own analysis. The sample has 500,000 to 600,000 distinct CDR3 sequences on record, about 40% of them singletons. Clones ranked in the top ten supply roughly 1.8% of the sample.

To demonstrate the VDJtools post-analysis software, TCR beta repertoires were profiled from the peripheral blood of more than ten young patients with multiple sclerosis. The multiple sclerosis patients were children and adolescents ranging in age from 6 to 15 years. This clonotype was detected a few times. Its target antigen remains unknown. At one end the junction does not follow the germline gene, possibly because of a read error. This TCR was sampled from a girl under 18 with multiple sclerosis. Input material: blood.

The CDR3 here reads CASRTGPTSSYNEQFF. The DNA is TGTGCCAGCAGAACGGGGCCGACTAGCTCCTACAACGAGCAGTTCTTC. The chain links TRBV6-1 with TRBJ2-1, and 7 junction bases match TRBD2. CDR1 and CDR2 (MNHNS, SASEGT) derive from the germline V gene. Including cysteine and phenylalanine, the CDR3 has 16 amino acids. Of all the DNA, just the CDR3 is kept, 48 bases in frame from base 1.